This TCR beta chain is from a study of cytomegalovirus exposure and HLA in healthy donors. PCR employed 60 Vbeta and 13 Jbeta primers. Clones were sequenced by immunoSEQ multiplex PCR, and TCRdb holds only the in-frame ones, with some missing. The data contain some 150,000 clones, less than 85% of them singletons. Trimming cost V 0 bases and J 0 bases, with 20 bases left between them. Germline CDR1 and CDR2: GTSNPN and SVGIG (reference sequence). CDR3 length: 18 residues. The source material was PBMCs. The chain couples TRBV30 to TRBJ2-5, with D possibly being TRBD2 (6 bases). The source of this sequence is a man aged 35 to 55 in good health and CMV-seropositive. For the CDR3, the DNA is TGTGCCTGGAGTGTCACCCCTGGACTTGGGGGGTACCAAGAGACCCAGTACTTC. Residues: CAWSVTPGLGGYQETQYF.